The next 2 T cell receptor beta chains were all read from a single sample in a study of shared clonotypes between healthy human individuals. Method: immunoSEQ multiplex PCR; TCRdb's copy keeps in-frame clones and lacks some. There are around 2,000,000 clones in the sample; 90% to 95% occur only once, and 0.13% lies in the top ten. The sequenced sample was naive CD4+ T cells sorted from blood. Documented subset: CD45RA+ positively selected. These receptors were collected from a man between 18 and 29 years old in good health.

The chain joins TRBV10-3 to TRBJ2-3; TRBD1 might be the D (5 bases). The germline V gene has CDR1 ENHRY and CDR2 SYGVKD. The CDR3 runs to 15 residues. Trimming removed 4 bases from V and 2 bases from J, with 13 bases in between. This chain's CDR3 is CAISARTLNTDTQYF. CDR3 bases: TGTGCCATCAGTGCTCGGACACTCAACACAGATACGCAGTATTTT.

The genes are TRBV28 and TRBJ2-1, with TRBD2 as a possible D gene (6 bases). The CDR3 is made up of 14 amino acids. Deletions cut 3 bases from V and 10 bases from J, with 16 bases between. The germline V gene encodes CDR1 MDHEN and CDR2 SYDVKM. CDR3 in DNA: TGTGCCAGCAGTTTGCAGGGTGGTGGGAGGGAGCAGTTCTTC. It yields the protein CASSLQGGGREQFF.